This T cell receptor (beta chain) stems from a study of Ad26.COV2.S vaccination and SARS-CoV-2 variants. The study, taken as a whole, reports: Spike-specific TCR breadth was greater in vaccine than placebo recipients.

Repertoires were generated with immunoSEQ multiplex PCR, while TCRdb's copy carries only in-frame clones and drops some. The table records around 450,000 clones, about 91% of them present only once. As regards this clone: Its target is unknown.

Described treatment: around 19 received Ad26.COV2.S at low or high dose, single or two shots; 5 received placebo; per-sample allocation not given. At day 63 after the first vaccine or placebo injection, samples were drawn. The material sequenced was peripheral blood, taken in a trial of Ad26.COV2.S vaccine versus placebo. This clonotype originated in a person aged 18-65 years who received the Ad26.COV2.S COVID-19 vaccine or a placebo.

CDR3 in amino acids: CASRGPGFYGYTF. In DNA, the CDR3 is TGTGCCAGCAGGGGCCCCGGTTTCTATGGCTACACCTTC. This rearrangement joins TRBV2 to TRBJ1-2; D uncertain. V shed 6 bases and J shed 4 bases, with 12 bases lying between them. Germline V lookup: CDR1 SNHLY, CDR2 FYNNEI. The CDR3 covers 13 residues. Together with reference TRBV2 and TRBJ1-2, the CDR3 gives the full variable domain: EPEVTQTPSHQVTQMGQEVILRCVPISNHLYFYWYRQILGQKVEFLVSFYNNEISEKSEIFDDQFSVERPDGSNFTLKIRSTKLEDSAMYFCASRGPGFYGYTFGSGTRLTVV.